This TCR beta chain was identified during a study of cytomegalovirus exposure and HLA in healthy donors. General study points: In vitro, a few CMV-associated chains proved specific for CMV antigens. In a later analysis, V- and J-gene trimming of beta chains associated with a DCLRE1C missense variant, replicated independently. While the bulk of TCR sequences proved rare, some public TCRs turned up in many donors. Some highly shared sequence variants likely arose as a pipeline artifact.

Germline CDR1 and CDR2: SGHTA and FQGNSA. CDR3 length equals 12 residues. The PCR was carried out with 60 Vbeta primers and 13 Jbeta primers. Clones were sequenced by immunoSEQ multiplex PCR, and TCRdb holds only the in-frame ones, with some missing. The sample contains 150,000 or so clones, 70% to 80% of which appear only once. This clone came up once. Its antigen remains unknown. One end of the junction varies from germline; a read error may be responsible. V is TRBV7-2 and J is TRBJ2-5; D remains ambiguous. This receptor was identified in a man between 35 and 55 years old in good health and CMV-seropositive. The sample comprised PBMCs. The CDR3 DNA reads as TGTGCCAGCACCAAACCCCCCGGTCCCCTTCACTTC. Residues: CASTKPPGPLHF.